Below, 26 T cell receptor beta chains from the same sample are listed, as sequenced in a study of identical twins (dated by TCRdb to the mid-2010s). Library creation used 5' RACE. Sequencer: Illumina HiSeq 2000. The public sequencing data were trimmed at Q25 with fastp and processed into clonotypes with MiXCR by TCRdb, which kept only in-frame beta chains. A single entry per CDR3 protein holds the most common genes and DNA from its merged rows. This sample holds 690,000 or so distinct CDR3 sequences; around 8.3% were observed only once. In total, the top ten clones hold around 0.98% of the sample. The same sample was also used in a study of yellow fever vaccine responses in identical twins.

The specimen sequenced was PBMCs. The receptors derive from a woman in her late teens or twenties in good health.

This clonotype has a handful of counts. This chain uses TRBV20-1 with TRBJ2-1; D call uncertain. The V and J ends lost 1 base and 2 bases respectively, with 6 bases between them. CDR1 and CDR2 from the germline V gene are DFQATT and SNEGSKA (reference sequence). This CDR3 region has 13 residues. The CDR3 DNA is TGCAGTGCTAGAGTGCTTACCTACAATGAGCAGTTCTTC. It codes for CSARVLTYNEQFF.

The chain combines TRBV6-5 with TRBJ2-1, with 9 bases lining up with TRBD2. J gave up 7 bases and V 4 bases, and 11 bases lay outside the gene matches. This CDR3 contains 16 residues. Germline V gene sequence: CDR1 MNHEY, CDR2 SVGAGI. The CDR3 here is CASSSLSSGGMNEQFF. CDR3 DNA: TGTGCCAGCAGTTCCCTATCCAGCGGGGGGATGAATGAGCAGTTCTTC.

V and J are TRBV7-9 and TRBJ1-1; D remains unclear. Germline values: CDR1 SEHNR, CDR2 FQNEAQ (reference sequence). The CDR3 covers 12 residues. V dropped 2 bases and J dropped 5 bases, with 6 bases sitting between them. The CDR3 DNA is TGTGCCAGCAGCTTATTCGGAACTGAAGCTTTCTTT. It is translated as CASSLFGTEAFF.

This clonotype was detected a few times. CDR3 protein: CASSHKGFGHEQYF. CDR3 in DNA: TGTGCCAGCAGTCATAAGGGTTTCGGCCACGAGCAGTACTTC. The chain joins TRBV6-1 to TRBJ2-7; D unclear. The V end lost 5 bases, the J end lost 5 bases, and 16 bases lay between the germline ends. Germline V CDR1 and CDR2: MNHNS, SASEGT. This CDR3 is built from 14 residues.

V usage is TRBV10-2 and J usage is TRBJ2-3; D tentatively fits TRBD1 or TRBD2 (6 bases each). V gave up 6 bases and J gave up 6 bases, with 22 bases separating them. CDR1 and CDR2 (germline): WSHSY, SAAADI. The CDR3 totals 16 residues. The CDR3 DNA sequence: TGCGCCAGCAGCGGACAGATGGCCGGGGGCCGGGATACGCAGTATTTT. It encodes CASSGQMAGGRDTQYF.

This clonotype was seen repeatedly, ten times or more. J is TRBJ2-1 and V is TRBV9; 8 nucleotides align to TRBD2. This CDR3 contains 14 residues. Germline V lookup: CDR1 SGDLS, CDR2 YYNGEE. Trimming cost V 2 bases and J 8 bases; bases outside gene matches: 6. The DNA of the CDR3 is TGTGCCAGCAGCGTTTCGGGGGGGCTCCATGAGCAGTTCTTC. This sequence encodes CASSVSGGLHEQFF.

The table lists this clonotype with a few counts. The rearrangement joins TRBV20-1 to TRBJ2-1; 12 bases fit TRBD2. The CDR3 length is 13 residues. V was pared by 5 bases and J by 9 bases, with 5 bases of the junction left unmatched. Per the germline V gene, CDR1 is DFQATT and CDR2 is SNEGSKA (reference sequence). The CDR3 sequence is CSAASGGAAEQFF. CDR3 coding DNA: TGCAGTGCTGCTAGCGGGGGGGCCGCTGAGCAGTTCTTC.

A few counts support this clonotype. The junction and the germline gene differ at one end; a read error may be behind it. The chain is built from TRBV6-2 or TRBV6-3 and TRBJ2-2; D remains unclear. Germline values: CDR1 MNHEY, CDR2 SVGEGT. The CDR3 length is 12 residues. CDR3 sequence reads: CASSQRVGQMIF. CDR3 nucleotide sequence: TGTGCCAGCAGTCAAAGAGTTGGGCAGATGATTTTT.

This clonotype has more than one count but fewer than ten. The chain carries TRBV5-8 and TRBJ1-6; 8 bases agree with TRBD1. Per the germline V gene, CDR1 is SGHTS and CDR2 is YDEGEE. V was clipped by 1 base and J by 3 bases; unmatched bases: 6. The CDR3 is 17 residues long. CDR3: CASSLSQGAYYNSPLHF. For the CDR3, the DNA is TGTGCCAGCAGCTTGTCCCAGGGGGCCTACTATAATTCACCCCTCCACTTT.

This clonotype was found a few times. The chain carries TRBV10-3 and TRBJ1-4; D is ambiguous. V was cut by 5 bases and J by 7 bases, with 11 bases left in between. Germline CDR1 and CDR2: ENHRY and SYGVKD. The CDR3 runs 13 residues. The CDR3 DNA reads TGTGCCATCAGTCTAAAAGAGGGTGAAAAACTGTTTTTT. Amino acid sequence: CAISLKEGEKLFF.

This clonotype has a handful of counts. This chain joins TRBV19 and TRBJ1-1; D remains unclear. This CDR3 is 14 amino acids long. Trimming removed 7 bases from V and 7 bases from J, with 19 bases in between. Looked up from germline, CDR1 is LNHDA and CDR2 is SQIVND (reference sequence). The DNA of the CDR3 is TGTGCCAGTACGTTCGGGATCCAAGCCAGTGAAGCTTTCTTT. Translated: CASTFGIQASEAFF. Complete variable domain (other parts from reference TRBV19 and TRBJ1-1): DGGITQSPKYLFRKEGQNVTLSCEQNLNHDAMYWYRQDPGQGLRLIYYSQIVNDFQKGDIAEGYSVSREKKESFPLTVTSAQKNPTAFYLCASTFGIQASEAFFGQGTRLTVV.

This clonotype occurred a few times. The rearrangement links TRBV7-9 to TRBJ2-7, with TRBD1 matching over 10 bases. J lost 2 bases, V lost 1 base, and 8 bases had no gene match. The CDR3 is 17 amino acids. CDR1 and CDR2 (germline): SEHNR, FQNEAQ (reference sequence). The CDR3 here is CASSLESPGQGTYEQYF. CDR3 in DNA: TGTGCCAGCAGCTTAGAATCCCCGGGACAGGGGACCTACGAGCAGTACTTC.

The chain uses TRBV12-3 or TRBV12-4 and TRBJ2-3, with TRBD2 matching 12 bases. V was pared by 6 bases and J by 4 bases, with 5 bases of the junction left unmatched. This CDR3 is built from 15 residues. CDR3 nucleotides: TGTGCCAGCAGGCCTAGCGGGAGGGCCGCAGATACGCAGTATTTT. Residues: CASRPSGRAADTQYF.

The V gene is TRBV4-3, the J gene TRBJ1-4; TRBD1 agrees at 7 bases. The CDR3 has 13 amino acids. With V trimmed by 5 bases and J by 7 bases, 4 bases remained unmatched. Germline V gene lookup returns CDR1 LGHNA and CDR2 YSLEER. CDR3 sequence reads: CASSTDRAEKLFF. CDR3 sequence (DNA): TGCGCCAGCAGCACCGACAGGGCTGAAAAACTGTTTTTT.

This clonotype was observed a handful of times. The genes are TRBV11-2 and TRBJ2-5; no firm D call. V lost 0 bases, J lost 9 bases, and 11 bases lay in between. The CDR3 loop spans 13 amino acids. CDR1 and CDR2 from the germline V gene are SGHAT and FQNNGV. The CDR3 bases are TGTGCCAGCAGCTTAGAGGGGTTGGGGTCCCAGTACTTC. Its translation: CASSLEGLGSQYF.

There are a few counts of this clonotype. The chain uses TRBV27 and TRBJ1-1; the match to TRBD1 covers 9 bases. The CDR3 covers 17 residues. The germline V gene has CDR1 MNHEY and CDR2 SMNVEV (reference sequence). The junction had 7 bases not matched to a gene; V was cut back by 1 base and J by 1 base. CDR3 loop: CASSLFAGQGENTEAFF. The CDR3 DNA follows: TGTGCCAGCAGTTTATTTGCGGGACAGGGTGAGAACACTGAAGCTTTCTTT.

On this clonotype: This clone may be a read error of a much larger clone one base away. The chain couples TRBV28 to TRBJ1-1, with 7 bases fitting TRBD1. V was clipped by 4 bases and J by 0 bases; unmatched bases: 2. In germline, CDR1 is MDHEN, CDR2 SYDVKM. The CDR3 is made up of 14 amino acids. CDR3 nucleotides: TGTGCCAGCAGTTGGGGGACAGTGAACACTGAAGCTTTCTTT. Residues: CASSWGTVNTEAFF.

In its sample, this clonotype was seen many times. J is TRBJ2-5 and V is TRBV7-2; no definite D call. V lost 0 bases, J lost 1 base, and 6 bases lay in between. CDR1 is SGHTA and CDR2 is FQGNSA in the germline V gene. This CDR3 is built from 14 residues. Here the CDR3 DNA reads TGTGCCAGCAGCTTAGCGGTAGGCCAAGAGACCCAGTACTTC. Protein sequence: CASSLAVGQETQYF.

This clonotype was seen a few times. The J gene is TRBJ2-7, the V gene TRBV7-9; D remains unclear. Trimming removed 1 base from V and 5 bases from J, with 12 bases in between. The germline gives CDR1 SEHNR, CDR2 FQNEAQ (reference sequence). This CDR3 has 14 residues. The chain's CDR3 is CASSLGRSQNEQYF. The DNA for the CDR3 is TGTGCCAGCAGCTTAGGTAGGAGCCAGAACGAGCAGTACTTC.

This clonotype was detected ten times or more. The chain couples TRBV20-1 to TRBJ2-1, with TRBD2 identical over 12 bases. The V and J ends lost 0 bases and 4 bases, in that order; junction bases with no gene match: 4. The CDR3 consists of 16 residues. From germline, CDR1 is DFQATT and CDR2 SNEGSKA (reference sequence). CDR3 in DNA: TGCAGTGCTAGAGATCCTAGCGGGGGGGAGTACAATGAGCAGTTCTTC. It translates to CSARDPSGGEYNEQFF.

This clonotype was counted between two and nine times. This chain uses TRBV5-1 with TRBJ1-2; TRBD1 might be the D (5 bases). Per the germline V gene, CDR1 is SGHRS and CDR2 is YFSETQ. This CDR3 comprises 16 residues. Trimming took 4 bases from V and 6 from J, leaving 22 bases between them. In DNA form, the CDR3 reads TGCGCCAGCAGCGCCACTAAAACTTCAGGGTCTCATGGCTACACCTTC. Protein sequence: CASSATKTSGSHGYTF.

The chain carries TRBV20-1 and TRBJ2-1; a weak D match, TRBD2 (5 bases). This CDR3 region has 12 residues. V dropped 7 bases and J dropped 0 bases, with 7 bases sitting between them. Germline V CDR1 and CDR2: DFQATT, SNEGSKA (reference sequence). The CDR3 DNA reads TGCAGTGGTAGCGACTCCTACAATGAGCAGTTCTTC. Residues: CSGSDSYNEQFF.

In its sample, this clonotype was seen many times. V gene TRBV28 combines with J gene TRBJ2-7; D possibly corresponds to TRBD1 (6 bases). The length of the CDR3 is 14 residues. With 4 bases removed from V and 4 bases from J, the gap between germline ends came to 14 bases. The germline gives CDR1 MDHEN, CDR2 SYDVKM. The CDR3 spells CASSSMGAGYEQYF. The CDR3, as DNA: TGTGCCAGCAGTTCTATGGGGGCTGGATACGAGCAGTACTTC.

This clonotype showed up many times. This chain links TRBV7-2 with TRBJ2-1; D is possibly TRBD1 or TRBD2 (5 bases each). The V gene lost 4 bases and the J gene lost 5 bases, with 15 bases spanning the gap. This CDR3 contains 15 residues. CDR1 is SGHTA, CDR2 FQGNSA, per germline. The CDR3 DNA sequence: TGTGCCAGCAGCTGGGGGATGGGGGTAAACAATGAGCAGTTCTTC. It is translated as CASSWGMGVNNEQFF.

The J gene is TRBJ1-3, the V gene TRBV7-3, with D unresolved. The CDR3 covers 16 residues. V gave up 0 bases and J gave up 0 bases, with 9 bases separating them. Germline lookup yields CDR1 SGHTA and CDR2 FQGTGA. The CDR3 spells CASSLTEPGSGNTIYF. The CDR3, as DNA: TGTGCCAGCAGCTTAACGGAACCGGGCTCTGGAAACACCATATATTTT.

This clonotype was detected many times. The chain has TRBV11-2 and TRBJ1-2; the match to TRBD1 covers 8 bases. Germline V gene data show CDR1 as SGHAT and CDR2 as FQNNGV. The CDR3 runs to 13 residues. Unmatched junction bases numbered 2, after V lost 3 bases and J lost 5 bases. CDR3 nucleotides: TGTGCCAGCAGCTTTAGGACAGGGTATGGCTACACCTTC. The encoded protein is CASSFRTGYGYTF.